The present TCR beta chain was sequenced within a study of blood T cell repertoires in COVID-19. The CDR3 runs to 17 residues. Germline V CDR1 and CDR2: SGHNT, YYREEE (reference sequence). V lost 3 bases, J lost 6 bases, and 14 bases stayed unmatched. The method was immunoSEQ multiplex PCR; TCRdb's version includes in-frame clones alone and lacks a portion of them. The repertoire has approximately 130,000 clones, roughly three quarters of them found once; the top ten carry 7.9%. The chain is built from TRBV5-4 and TRBJ2-2; 7 nucleotides match TRBD1. The clonotype originates from a human donor in a cohort sampled during active COVID-19. Sequencing was done on a sample of peripheral blood. The CDR3 spells CASSSDTQGRGAGELFF. In nucleotides, the CDR3 is TGTGCCAGCAGCTCGGATACACAGGGGAGAGGGGCCGGGGAGCTGTTTTTT.